The TCR beta chain described here comes from a study of cytomegalovirus exposure and HLA in healthy donors. The PCR had 60 Vbeta and 13 Jbeta primers. The table came from immunoSEQ multiplex PCR; TCRdb's copy has only in-frame clones and leaves some out. The data show about 21,000 clones, over 65% seen once. After removal of 5 bases from V and 6 bases from J, the junction contained 10 bases not matched to a gene. Per the germline V gene, CDR1 is ENHRY and CDR2 is SYGVKD. The CDR3 length is 14 residues. V is TRBV10-3 and J is TRBJ2-7, with 7 bases lining up with TRBD1. The receptor's source is a man in his 60s in good health and CMV-seronegative. Material: PBMCs. CDR3 DNA sequence: TGTGCCATCAGTTACTCCGGGACAGAAGGCGAGCAGTACTTC. This codes for CAISYSGTEGEQYF.